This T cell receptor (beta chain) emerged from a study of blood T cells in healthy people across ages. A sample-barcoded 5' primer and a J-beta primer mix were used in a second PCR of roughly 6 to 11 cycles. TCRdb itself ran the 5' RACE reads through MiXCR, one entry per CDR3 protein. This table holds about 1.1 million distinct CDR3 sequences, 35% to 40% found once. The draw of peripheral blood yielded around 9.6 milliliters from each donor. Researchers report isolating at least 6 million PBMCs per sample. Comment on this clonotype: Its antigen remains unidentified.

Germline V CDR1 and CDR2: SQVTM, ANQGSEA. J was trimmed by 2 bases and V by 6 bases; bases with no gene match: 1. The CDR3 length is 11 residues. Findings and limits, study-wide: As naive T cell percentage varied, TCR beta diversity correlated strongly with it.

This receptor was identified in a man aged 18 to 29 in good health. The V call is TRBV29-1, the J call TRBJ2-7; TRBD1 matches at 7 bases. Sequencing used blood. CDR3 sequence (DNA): TGCAGCGTGACAGGGACCTACGAGCAGTACTTC. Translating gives CSVTGTYEQYF.